This T cell receptor beta chain was sequenced in a study of beta chain features in type 1 diabetes. Study details: The number of sorted cells examined across all samples was approximately 100 million. Overall study findings and caveats: Equally in patients and controls, shorter templates might have been favored by PCR. Significant though moderate, a shortening of TCRB CDR3s appeared in all four CD4+ subsets of Type 1 diabetes patients.

V was cut by 2 bases and J by 0 bases, with 14 bases left in between. The CDR3 extends over 17 amino acids. Per germline, CDR1 LNHNV and CDR2 YYDKDF (reference sequence). In regard to this clone: Its antigen is undetermined.

Every isolated RNA sample was fully reverse transcribed, so sequencing captured expressed TCRB transcripts. Approximately 4 million reads was the average for naive, central memory and regulatory T cell samples. Clones were read by immunoSEQ multiplex PCR, and TCRdb kept only the in-frame ones, dropping some. Here the sample spans just over 600,000 clones, roughly a sixth being singletons. The specimen sequenced was naive CD4+ T cells from blood. This receptor was identified in a man between 18 and 29 years old in good health. The V gene is TRBV15, the J gene TRBJ2-1; perhaps D is TRBD1 or TRBD2 (5 bases each). The CDR3 sequence is CATSRKWAGSSYNEQFF. CDR3 DNA sequence: TGTGCCACCAGCAGAAAGTGGGCAGGGAGCTCCTACAATGAGCAGTTCTTC.